The 9 T cell receptor beta chains presented below share a single source sample, sequenced in a study of CD8+CD57+ T cells in acquired aplastic anemia. The template for TCR beta VDJ and CDR3 sequence profiling was genomic DNA. TCRdb recomputed calls from the reads with MiXCR, one row per CDR3 protein. This table has a few hundred thousand distinct CDR3 sequences, approximately 60% appearing once. Sequencing involved patients with CD8+CD57+ cell expansion previously shown by flow cytometry. The sequencing input was sorted CD4+, CD8+, or CD8+CD57+ T cells (not recorded which) from PBMCs. The receptor source for this set is a human donor with aplastic anemia.

The chain has TRBV9 and TRBJ2-2; unclear D gene. The V end lost 0 bases, the J end lost 6 bases, and 15 bases lay between the germline ends. This CDR3 has 16 amino acids. Per germline, CDR1 SGDLS and CDR2 YYNGEE. CDR3 nucleotide sequence: TGTGCCAGCAGCGTAGTGGTTCCTCAAGGCCCCGGGGAGCTGTTTTTT. This sequence encodes CASSVVVPQGPGELFF.

The chain recombines TRBV10-3 with TRBJ1-1, with a weak D call TRBD1 (5 bases). Germline V gene sequence: CDR1 ENHRY, CDR2 SYGVKD. The CDR3 runs to 14 residues. Trimming cost V 4 bases and J 4 bases, with 13 bases left between them. The CDR3 reads CAISAEGRLTEAFF. The CDR3 DNA reads as TGTGCCATCAGTGCCGAGGGGCGTCTCACTGAAGCTTTCTTT.

This clonotype was observed at least ten times. Possible read error: a much larger clone is one base away. No conserved phenylalanine or tryptophan is present at the end of the CDR3, so a read error is the likely explanation. The V and J genes are TRBV12-3 or TRBV12-4 and TRBJ2-5; 7 nucleotides agree with TRBD2. V gave up 6 bases and J gave up 4 bases; unmatched junction bases: 5. This CDR3 is 13 amino acids long. The DNA for the CDR3 is TGTGCCAGCAGGGCGACTAGCACAGAGACCCAGTACCTC. It yields the protein CASRATSTETQYL.

The chain joins TRBV11-3 to TRBJ2-3; 7 bases agree with TRBD1. The trim removed 1 base at V and 2 bases at J, leaving 3 bases unmatched. Germline CDR1 reads SGHNT; CDR2 reads YENEEA. This CDR3 spans 15 amino acids. The CDR3 is CASSLGDRDTDTQYF. The CDR3 DNA reads TGTGCCAGCAGCTTAGGAGACAGGGACACAGATACGCAGTATTTT. Based on the CDR3 plus reference TRBV11-3 and TRBJ2-3, the full variable domain is EAGVVQSPRYKIIEKKQPVAFWCNPISGHNTLYWYLQNLGQGPELLIRYENEEAVDDSQLPKDRFSAERLKGVDSTLKIQPAELGDSAVYLCASSLGDRDTDTQYFGPGTRLTVL.

The chain links TRBV12-5 to TRBJ2-1; D is perhaps TRBD2 (6 bases). The CDR3 length is 12 residues. CDR1 and CDR2 from the germline V gene are LGHNT and FRNRAP. Between the trimmed V and J ends, which lost 5 bases and 14 bases, there was a span of 16 bases. CDR3 bases: TGTGCTAGTGGTCCGGGACTTCCTTCGAAGTTCTTC. Its protein product is CASGPGLPSKFF.

The chain links TRBV27 to TRBJ1-1; no clear D gene. The CDR3 runs 11 residues. Germline loops: CDR1 MNHEY, CDR2 SMNVEV (reference sequence). Trimming pared 6 bases from V and 2 bases from J, leaving 4 bases between. The CDR3 coding sequence is TGTGCCAGCAGAGTTAACACTGAAGCTTTCTTT. It specifies CASRVNTEAFF.

The sample holds a few counts of this clonotype. The rearrangement uses TRBV7-9 and TRBJ2-3, with 10 bases aligning to TRBD2. V shed 1 base, J shed 4 bases, and the junction held 2 bases outside the gene matches. CDR1 is SEHNR and CDR2 is FQNEAQ in the germline V gene (reference sequence). This CDR3 contains 15 residues. The CDR3 loop reads CASSLGLAGADTQYF. In DNA, the CDR3 is TGTGCCAGCAGCTTAGGACTAGCGGGTGCAGATACGCAGTATTTT.

The V and J genes are TRBV7-9 and TRBJ1-2, with TRBD1 matching over 7 bases. The CDR3 covers 13 residues. Losses at the gene ends were 6 bases for V and 5 bases for J; bases not matched to a gene: 6. Germline V CDR1 and CDR2: SEHNR, FQNEAQ (reference sequence). The CDR3 region has the DNA TGTGCCAGCAGGCCTGACAGGGATTATGGCTACACCTTC. This encodes CASRPDRDYGYTF.

A remark on this clonotype: Possible read error: a much larger clone is one base away. No conserved phenylalanine or tryptophan ends this CDR3, so it is likely a read error. The chain uses TRBV20-1 and TRBJ2-4; weak D call: TRBD2 (5 bases). CDR1 DFQATT and CDR2 SNEGSKA come from the germline V gene (reference sequence). CDR3 length: 12 residues. CDR3 loop: CGKTGFKNIQYS. Here the CDR3 DNA reads TGTGGAAAGACGGGATTCAAAAACATTCAGTACTCC.